This T cell receptor beta chain originates from a study of blood T cell repertoires in COVID-19. Assay used: immunoSEQ multiplex PCR; TCRdb lists only in-frame clones, some missing. The sample lists approximately 200,000 clones; approximately 90% were seen once. CDR3 length: 20 residues. CDR1 and CDR2 from the germline V gene are KGHSH and LQKENI. Trimming at V came to 0 bases and at J to 0 bases, leaving 11 bases not matched to a gene. Specimen: PBMCs or T cells enriched from blood (not recorded which). The chain couples TRBV18 to TRBJ1-4; 9 bases are shared with TRBD1. This TCR derives from a man aged 30 to 45 who had recovered from COVID-19. The CDR3 DNA sequence: TGTGCCAGCTCACCACCTCCGGGACAGGGAGGAACAACAACTAATGAAAAACTGTTTTTT. Translation: CASSPPPGQGGTTTNEKLFF.